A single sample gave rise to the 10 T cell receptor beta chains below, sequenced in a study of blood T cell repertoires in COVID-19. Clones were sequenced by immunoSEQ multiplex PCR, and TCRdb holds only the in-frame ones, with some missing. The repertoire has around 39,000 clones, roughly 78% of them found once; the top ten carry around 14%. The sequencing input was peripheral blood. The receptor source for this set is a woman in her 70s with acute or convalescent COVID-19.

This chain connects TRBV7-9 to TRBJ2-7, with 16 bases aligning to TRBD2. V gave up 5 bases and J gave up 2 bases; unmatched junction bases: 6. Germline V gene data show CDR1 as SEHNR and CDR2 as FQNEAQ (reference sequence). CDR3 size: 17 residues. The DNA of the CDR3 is TGTGCCAGCAGCGCGGGACTAGCGGGAGGGCCCGCCTACGAGCAGTACTTC. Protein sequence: CASSAGLAGGPAYEQYF.

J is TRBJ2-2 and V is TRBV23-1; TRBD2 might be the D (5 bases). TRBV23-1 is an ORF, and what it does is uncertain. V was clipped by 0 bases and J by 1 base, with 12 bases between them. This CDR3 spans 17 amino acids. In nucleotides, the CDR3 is TGCGCCAGCAGTCAATCCGGGGTGATCTGGAACACCGGGGAGCTGTTTTTT. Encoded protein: CASSQSGVIWNTGELFF.

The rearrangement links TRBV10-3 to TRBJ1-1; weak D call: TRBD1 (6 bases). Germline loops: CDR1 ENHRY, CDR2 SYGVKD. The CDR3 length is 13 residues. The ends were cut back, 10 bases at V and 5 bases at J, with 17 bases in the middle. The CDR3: CATGGDQGTEAFF. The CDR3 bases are TGTGCCACCGGGGGGGACCAGGGGACTGAAGCTTTCTTT.

The CDR3 DNA follows: TGTGCCAGCAGTGAAGCGCAAGGCGGGGGCGTCACAGATACGCAGTATTTT. As protein: CASSEAQGGGVTDTQYF. The chain is built from TRBV6-1 and TRBJ2-3, with D possibly being TRBD2 (7 bases). Germline-derived CDR1 and CDR2 are MNHNS and SASEGT. This CDR3 is 17 amino acids long. The germline V and J ends were trimmed by 0 bases and 2 bases, with 15 bases remaining between them.

Here the CDR3 reads CASSLATSGRGADTQYF. The DNA of the CDR3 is TGTGCCAGCAGTTTAGCTACTAGCGGGAGAGGTGCAGATACGCAGTATTTT. The chain links TRBV28 to TRBJ2-3, with 11 nucleotides matching TRBD2. V dropped 2 bases and J dropped 4; count of bases not matched to a gene: 8. The germline V gene has CDR1 MDHEN and CDR2 SYDVKM. This CDR3 has 17 amino acids.

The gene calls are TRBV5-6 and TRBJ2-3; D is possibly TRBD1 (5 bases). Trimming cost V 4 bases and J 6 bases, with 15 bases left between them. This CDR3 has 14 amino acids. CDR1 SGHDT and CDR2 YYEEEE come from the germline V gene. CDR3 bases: TGTGCCAGCAGCACCTCCAGGGTCTCGGATACGCAGTATTTT. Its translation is CASSTSRVSDTQYF.

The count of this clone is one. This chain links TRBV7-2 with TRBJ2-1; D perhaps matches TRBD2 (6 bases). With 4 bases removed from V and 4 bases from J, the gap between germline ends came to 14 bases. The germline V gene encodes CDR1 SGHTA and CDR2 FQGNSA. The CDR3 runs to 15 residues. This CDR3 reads CASSSSGTLYNEQFF. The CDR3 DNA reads TGTGCCAGCAGCTCCTCCGGGACTCTGTACAATGAGCAGTTCTTC.

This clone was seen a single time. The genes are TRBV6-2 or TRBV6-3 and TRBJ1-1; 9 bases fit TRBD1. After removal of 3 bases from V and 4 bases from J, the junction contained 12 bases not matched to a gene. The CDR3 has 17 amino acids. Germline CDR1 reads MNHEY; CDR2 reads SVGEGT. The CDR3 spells CASSYSPTGGGRTEAFF. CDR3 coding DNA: TGTGCCAGCAGTTATTCACCGACAGGGGGAGGTCGCACTGAAGCTTTCTTT.

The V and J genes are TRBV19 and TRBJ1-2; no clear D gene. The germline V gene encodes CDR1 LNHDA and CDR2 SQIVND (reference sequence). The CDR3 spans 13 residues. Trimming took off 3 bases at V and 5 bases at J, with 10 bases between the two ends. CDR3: CASSIGEGYGYTF. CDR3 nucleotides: TGTGCCAGTAGTATCGGGGAAGGGTATGGCTACACCTTC.

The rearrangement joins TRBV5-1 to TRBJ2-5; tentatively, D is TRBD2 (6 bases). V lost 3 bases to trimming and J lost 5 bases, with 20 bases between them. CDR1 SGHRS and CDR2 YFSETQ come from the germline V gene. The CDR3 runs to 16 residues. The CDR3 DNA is TGCGCCAGCAGCTCGGGACTCGCGACCCGGGTGGAGACCCAGTACTTC. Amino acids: CASSSGLATRVETQYF.